In this sample, the clone carrying this TCR beta chain turned up many times. Per the original data handling: Amplified reference gene primers provided the basis for estimating nucleated cell counts. The table came from immunoSEQ multiplex PCR; TCRdb's copy has only in-frame clones and leaves some out. The D gene and trimming were derived from the DNA, and the V and J assignments and clone size from that table. The sample lists a few hundred thousand clones, 84% occurring once. These data come from a study of blood T cell repertoires in COVID-19. On the study more broadly: The United States, Italy and Spain provided the acute and convalescent COVID-19 samples.

CDR3 size: 17 residues. V lost 2 bases, J lost 2 bases, and 10 bases stayed unmatched. Germline V lookup: CDR1 MNHEY, CDR2 SVGEGT. The sequenced sample was peripheral blood. The TCR comes from a person in their 70s with COVID-19, enrolled during active disease. The V gene is TRBV6-2 or TRBV6-3, the J gene TRBJ2-7; 9 nucleotides match TRBD1. The CDR3 sequence: CASSYQGTGRHPYEQYF. In DNA, the CDR3 is TGTGCCAGCAGTTACCAAGGGACAGGGAGGCATCCCTACGAGCAGTACTTC.